The sample holds one count of the clone carrying this T cell receptor beta chain. The antigen remains undetermined. The sample comes from a study of cytomegalovirus exposure and HLA in healthy donors. Clones were sequenced by immunoSEQ multiplex PCR, and TCRdb holds only the in-frame ones, with some missing. The table lists tens of thousands of clones, around 90% of them singletons, with less than 5% in the top ten. Notes on the study in general: There were some public TCRs occurring in many donors, but most TCR sequences were rare.

Germline V CDR1 and CDR2: MNHNY, SVGAGI (reference sequence). Trimming at V came to 4 bases and at J to 3 bases, leaving 3 bases not matched to a gene. This CDR3 is built from 13 residues. Sequencing input: PBMCs. The gene calls are TRBV6-6 and TRBJ2-7; 7 nucleotides line up with TRBD2. The TCR originated in a woman between 18 and 29 years old in good health and CMV-seropositive. CDR3 residues: CASSFREDYEQYF. CDR3 nucleotides: TGTGCCAGCAGTTTCCGGGAGGACTACGAGCAGTACTTC.